The 11 T cell receptor beta chains reported below all come from one sample, sequenced in a study of blood T cell repertoires in COVID-19. Sequenced by immunoSEQ multiplex PCR; TCRdb stores in-frame clones only, minus some. This table has a few hundred thousand clones, 90% appearing once. Sequencing was done on a sample of PBMCs or T cells enriched from blood (not recorded which). These TCRs come from a woman aged 18-29 years with acute COVID-19.

The genes are TRBV30 and TRBJ2-6; the match to TRBD1 covers 7 bases. Germline loops: CDR1 GTSNPN, CDR2 SVGIG (reference sequence). The CDR3 has 15 amino acids. V lost 2 bases to trimming and J lost 1 base; unmatched junction nucleotides: 2. The CDR3 DNA follows: TGTGCCTGGAGTACAGGGGAGTCTGGGGCCAACGTCCTGACTTTC. This codes for CAWSTGESGANVLTF.

This chain connects TRBV6-6 to TRBJ2-1, with TRBD1 identical over 8 bases. Looked up from germline, CDR1 is MNHNY and CDR2 is SVGAGI (reference sequence). CDR3 size: 12 residues. With 7 bases clipped from V and 7 bases from J, the junction kept 3 bases outside the gene matches. Written as DNA, the CDR3 is TGTGCCAGCACTCAGGGGGCAAATGAGCAGTTCTTC. Translated: CASTQGANEQFF.

The chain links TRBV9 to TRBJ2-7; TRBD2 matches at 10 bases. The CDR3 is made up of 15 amino acids. The germline V gene encodes CDR1 SGDLS and CDR2 YYNGEE. The V and J ends lost 0 bases and 4 bases, in that order; junction bases with no gene match: 4. CDR3 in amino acids: CASSVGSGRAYEQYF. The DNA for the CDR3 is TGTGCCAGCAGCGTAGGGAGCGGGAGGGCTTACGAGCAGTACTTC. Full variable domain (outside the CDR3, taken from reference TRBV9 and TRBJ2-7): DSGVTQTPKHLITATGQRVTLRCSPRSGDLSVYWYQQSLDQGLQFLIQYYNGEERAKGNILERFSAQQFPDLHSELNLSSLELGDSALYFCASSVGSGRAYEQYFGPGTRLTVT.

The CDR3 spells CASSSGEIPGLQNTGELFF. CDR3 sequence (DNA): TGCGCCAGCAGCTCGGGAGAGATACCGGGACTGCAGAACACCGGGGAGCTGTTTTTT. The chain links TRBV5-1 to TRBJ2-2, with a weak D call TRBD2 (6 bases). Trimming took off 3 bases at V and 1 base at J, with 22 bases between the two ends. This CDR3 comprises 19 residues. Germline assignment: CDR1 SGHRS and CDR2 YFSETQ. Full variable domain (outside the CDR3, taken from reference TRBV5-1 and TRBJ2-2): KAGVTQTPRYLIKTRGQQVTLSCSPISGHRSVSWYQQTPGQGLQFLFEYFSETQRNKGNFPGRFSGRQFSNSRSEMNVSTLELGDSALYLCASSSGEIPGLQNTGELFFGEGSRLTVL.

The V call is TRBV7-8, the J call TRBJ2-1, with 8 bases matching TRBD2. The V gene end was trimmed by 5 bases and the J gene end by 9 bases; junction bases not matched to a gene: 12. From germline, CDR1 is SGHVS and CDR2 FQNEAQ. The CDR3 covers 15 residues. DNA for the CDR3: TGTGCCAGCAGCCCGAGGGCAGCGGGAGCCTTTGAGCAGTTCTTC. As protein: CASSPRAAGAFEQFF.

The rearrangement links TRBV6-5 to TRBJ1-6; 9 nucleotides align to TRBD1. The CDR3 runs to 15 residues. The germline V gene has CDR1 MNHEY and CDR2 SVGAGI. V was clipped by 1 base and J by 9 bases; unmatched bases: 4. The DNA of the CDR3 is TGTGCCAGCAGTTACTTGGGACAGGGAAGTTCACCCCTCCACTTT. It codes for CASSYLGQGSSPLHF.

V is TRBV4-1 and J is TRBJ1-2, with 8 bases identical to TRBD1. Germline CDR1 reads MGHRA; CDR2 reads YSYEKL. Losses at the gene ends were 0 bases for V and 2 bases for J; bases not matched to a gene: 5. The CDR3 covers 16 residues. This CDR3 reads CASSQDINRGNYGYTF. The CDR3 DNA reads as TGCGCCAGCAGCCAAGATATTAACAGGGGGAACTATGGCTACACCTTC.

The chain has TRBV14 and TRBJ2-7; 10 positions agree with TRBD2. Germline assignment: CDR1 SGHDN and CDR2 FVKESK. The CDR3 loop spans 14 amino acids. J lost 6 bases, V lost 3 bases, and 5 bases had no gene match. CDR3 amino acids: CASSQLAGAGEQYF. Here the CDR3 DNA reads TGTGCCAGCAGCCAGCTAGCGGGAGCGGGCGAGCAGTACTTC.

This clone was seen just once. The V and J genes are TRBV4-1 and TRBJ1-4; a possible D gene is TRBD1 (6 bases). The ends were cut back, 3 bases at V and 4 bases at J, with 15 bases in the middle. CDR1 is MGHRA and CDR2 is YSYEKL in the germline V gene. The CDR3 is 16 amino acids. CDR3 residues: CASSQGTSSDNEKLFF. The CDR3 bases are TGCGCCAGCAGCCAGGGGACAAGCTCGGATAATGAAAAACTGTTTTTT.

The J gene is TRBJ1-3, the V gene TRBV6-2 or TRBV6-3, with a weak D call TRBD1 (5 bases). The CDR3 sequence is 15 residues long. With 2 bases removed from V and 1 base from J, the gap between germline ends came to 9 bases. Germline V lookup: CDR1 MNHEY, CDR2 SVGEGT. The CDR3 DNA reads as TGTGCCAGCAGTTACCCGACAGAATCTGGAAACACCATATATTTT. This encodes CASSYPTESGNTIYF.

The chain combines TRBV3-1 (or the pseudogene TRBV3-2) with TRBJ1-1; tentative D call: TRBD1 (5 bases). Germline CDR1 LGHDT, CDR2 YNNKEL (reference sequence). Trimming stripped 1 base from V and 4 bases from J, with 7 bases between. The CDR3 contains 13 residues. CDR3 bases: TGTGCCAGCAGCCAAGGCAGGGCCACTGAAGCTTTCTTT. Protein sequence: CASSQGRATEAFF.